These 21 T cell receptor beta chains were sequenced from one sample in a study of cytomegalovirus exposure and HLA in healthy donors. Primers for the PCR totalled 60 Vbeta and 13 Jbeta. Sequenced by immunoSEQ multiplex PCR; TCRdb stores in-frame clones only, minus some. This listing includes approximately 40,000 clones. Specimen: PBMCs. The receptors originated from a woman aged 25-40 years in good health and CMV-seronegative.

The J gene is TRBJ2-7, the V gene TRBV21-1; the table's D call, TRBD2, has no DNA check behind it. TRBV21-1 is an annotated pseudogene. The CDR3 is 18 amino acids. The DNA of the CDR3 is TGTGCCAGCAGCAAAGGAGGTAGCGGGGGCCTCACGCCCTACGAGCAGTACTTC. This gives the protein CASSKGGSGGLTPYEQYF.

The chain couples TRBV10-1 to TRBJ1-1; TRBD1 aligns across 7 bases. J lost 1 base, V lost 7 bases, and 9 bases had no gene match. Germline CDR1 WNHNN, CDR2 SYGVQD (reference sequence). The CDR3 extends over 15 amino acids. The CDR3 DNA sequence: TGCGCCAGCAACAGGGGCCCACTTAGGAACACTGAAGCTTTCTTT. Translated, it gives CASNRGPLRNTEAFF.

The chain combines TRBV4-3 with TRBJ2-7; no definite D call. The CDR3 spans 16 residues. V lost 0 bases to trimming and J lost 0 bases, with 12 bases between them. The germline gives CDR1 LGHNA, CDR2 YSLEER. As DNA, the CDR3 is TGCGCCAGCAGCCAAGAATACTCTACGAGCTCCTACGAGCAGTACTTC. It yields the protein CASSQEYSTSSYEQYF.

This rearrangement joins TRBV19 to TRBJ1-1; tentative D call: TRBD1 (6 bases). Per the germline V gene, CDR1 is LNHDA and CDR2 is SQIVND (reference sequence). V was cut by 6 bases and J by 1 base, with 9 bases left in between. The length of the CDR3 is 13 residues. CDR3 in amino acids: CASRVRGNTEAFF. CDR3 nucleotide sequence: TGTGCCAGTAGGGTCAGGGGGAACACTGAAGCTTTCTTT.

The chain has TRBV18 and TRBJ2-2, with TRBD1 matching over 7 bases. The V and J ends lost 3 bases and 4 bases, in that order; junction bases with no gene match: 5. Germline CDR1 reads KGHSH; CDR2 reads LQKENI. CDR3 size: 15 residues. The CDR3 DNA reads TGTGCCAGCTCACCCCGGACAGGCGGCACCGGGGAGCTGTTTTTT. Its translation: CASSPRTGGTGELFF.

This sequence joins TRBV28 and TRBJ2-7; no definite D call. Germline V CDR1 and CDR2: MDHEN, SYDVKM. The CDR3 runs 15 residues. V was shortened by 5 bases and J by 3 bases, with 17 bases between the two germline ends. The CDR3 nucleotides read TGTGCCAGCAGTCCCCCAATAGCATCCGACTACGAGCAGTACTTC. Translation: CASSPPIASDYEQYF.

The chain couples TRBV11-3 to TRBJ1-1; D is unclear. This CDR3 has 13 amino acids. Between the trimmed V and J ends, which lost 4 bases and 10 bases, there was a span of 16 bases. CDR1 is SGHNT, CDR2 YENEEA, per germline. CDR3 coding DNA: TGTGCCAGCAGCTCAGGTCCAGGAAAGTCAGCTTTCTTT. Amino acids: CASSSGPGKSAFF.

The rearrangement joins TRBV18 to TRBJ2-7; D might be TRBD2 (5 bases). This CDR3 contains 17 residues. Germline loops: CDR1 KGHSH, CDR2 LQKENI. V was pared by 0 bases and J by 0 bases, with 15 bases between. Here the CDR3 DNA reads TGTGCCAGCTCACCACCGGACGTAGCGTTTAGCTCCTACGAGCAGTACTTC. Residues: CASSPPDVAFSSYEQYF.

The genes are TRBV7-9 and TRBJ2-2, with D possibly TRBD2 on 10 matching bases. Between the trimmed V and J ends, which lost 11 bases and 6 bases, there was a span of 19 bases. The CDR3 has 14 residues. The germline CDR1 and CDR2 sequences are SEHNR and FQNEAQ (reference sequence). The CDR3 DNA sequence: TGTGCCCTAGCGGGGGACAGGGAACCCGGGGAGCTGTTTTTT. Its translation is CALAGDREPGELFF.

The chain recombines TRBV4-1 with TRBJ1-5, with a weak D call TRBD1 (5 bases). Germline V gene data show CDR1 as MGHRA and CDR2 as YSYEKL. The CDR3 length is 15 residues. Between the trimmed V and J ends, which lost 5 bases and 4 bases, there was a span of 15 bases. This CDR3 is CASSGRVSRNQPQHF. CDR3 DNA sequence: TGCGCCAGCAGCGGCAGGGTTTCGCGTAATCAGCCCCAGCATTTT.

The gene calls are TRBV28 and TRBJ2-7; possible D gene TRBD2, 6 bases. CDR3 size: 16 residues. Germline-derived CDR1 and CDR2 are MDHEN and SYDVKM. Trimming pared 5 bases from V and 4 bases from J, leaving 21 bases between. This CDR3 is CASSLTGLGSLYEQYF. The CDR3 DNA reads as TGTGCCAGCAGTCTAACGGGACTCGGATCATTGTACGAGCAGTACTTC.

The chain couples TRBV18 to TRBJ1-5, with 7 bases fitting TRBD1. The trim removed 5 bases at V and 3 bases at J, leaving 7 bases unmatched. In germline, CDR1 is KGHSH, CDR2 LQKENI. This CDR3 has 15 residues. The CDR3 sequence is CASSTRQGANQPQHF. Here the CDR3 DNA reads TGTGCCAGCTCAACAAGACAGGGTGCCAATCAGCCCCAGCATTTT.

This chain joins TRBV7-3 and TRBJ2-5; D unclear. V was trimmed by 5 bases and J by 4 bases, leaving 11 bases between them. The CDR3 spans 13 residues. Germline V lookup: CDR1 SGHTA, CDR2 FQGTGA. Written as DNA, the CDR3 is TGTGCCAGCAGCCCCCCAGGCGCAGAGACCCAGTACTTC. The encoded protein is CASSPPGAETQYF. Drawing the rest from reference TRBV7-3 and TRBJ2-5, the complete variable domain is GAGVSQTPSNKVTEKGKYVELRCDPISGHTALYWYRQSLGQGPEFLIYFQGTGAADDSGLPNDRFFAVRPEGSVSTLKIQRTERGDSAVYLCASSPPGAETQYFGPGTRLLVL.

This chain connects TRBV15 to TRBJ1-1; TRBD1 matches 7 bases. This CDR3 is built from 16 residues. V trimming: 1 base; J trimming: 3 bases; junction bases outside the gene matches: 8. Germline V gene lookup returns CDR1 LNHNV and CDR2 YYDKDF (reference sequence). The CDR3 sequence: CATSRGFGRGDTEAFF. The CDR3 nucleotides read TGTGCCACCAGCAGAGGTTTTGGCAGGGGGGACACTGAAGCTTTCTTT.

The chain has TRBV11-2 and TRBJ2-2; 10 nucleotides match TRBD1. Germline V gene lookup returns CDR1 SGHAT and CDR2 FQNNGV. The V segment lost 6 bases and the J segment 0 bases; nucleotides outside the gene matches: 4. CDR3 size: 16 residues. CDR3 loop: CASSQGQGANTGELFF. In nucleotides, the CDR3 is TGTGCCAGCAGTCAAGGACAGGGGGCGAACACCGGGGAGCTGTTTTTT.

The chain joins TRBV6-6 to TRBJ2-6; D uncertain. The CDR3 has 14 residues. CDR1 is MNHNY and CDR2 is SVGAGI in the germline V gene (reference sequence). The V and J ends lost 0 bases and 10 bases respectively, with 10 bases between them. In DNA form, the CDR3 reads TGTGCCAGCAGTTACTCCACGGCGGTAAACGTCCTGACTTTC. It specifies CASSYSTAVNVLTF.

CDR3 bases: TGTGCCAGCAGTTTAAGGGGGGGCAGGGATAATGAAAAACTGTTTTTT. It codes for CASSLRGGRDNEKLFF. The genes are TRBV27 and TRBJ1-4, with D tentatively TRBD1 (6 bases). The V end lost 2 bases, the J end lost 4 bases, and 14 bases lay between the germline ends. This CDR3 is 16 amino acids long. Germline V gene lookup returns CDR1 MNHEY and CDR2 SMNVEV (reference sequence).

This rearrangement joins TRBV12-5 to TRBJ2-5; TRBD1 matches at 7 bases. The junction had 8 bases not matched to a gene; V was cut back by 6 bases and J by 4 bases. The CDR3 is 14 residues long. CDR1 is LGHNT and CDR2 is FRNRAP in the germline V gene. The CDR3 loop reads CASGPGQVGETQYF. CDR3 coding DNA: TGTGCTAGTGGGCCAGGACAGGTGGGAGAGACCCAGTACTTC.

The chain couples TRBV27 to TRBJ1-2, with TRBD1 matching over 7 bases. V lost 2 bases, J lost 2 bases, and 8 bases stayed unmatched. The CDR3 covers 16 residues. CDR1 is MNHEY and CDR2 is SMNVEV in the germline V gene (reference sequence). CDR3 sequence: CASSLALATGNYGYTF. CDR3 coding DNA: TGTGCCAGCAGTTTAGCCCTCGCGACAGGGAACTATGGCTACACCTTC.

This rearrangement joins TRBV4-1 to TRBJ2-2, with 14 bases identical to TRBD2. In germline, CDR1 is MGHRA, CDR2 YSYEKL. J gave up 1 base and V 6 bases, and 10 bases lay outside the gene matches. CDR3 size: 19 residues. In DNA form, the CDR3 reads TGCGCCAGCAGGATCGCCGGGACTAGCGGGAGTTGGAACACCGGGGAGCTGTTTTTT. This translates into CASRIAGTSGSWNTGELFF.

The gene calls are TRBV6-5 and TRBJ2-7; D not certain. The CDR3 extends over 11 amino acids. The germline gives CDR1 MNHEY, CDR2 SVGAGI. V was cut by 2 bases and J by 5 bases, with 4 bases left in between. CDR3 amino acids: CASSYQDEQYF. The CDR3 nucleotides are TGTGCCAGCAGTTACCAGGACGAGCAGTACTTC.